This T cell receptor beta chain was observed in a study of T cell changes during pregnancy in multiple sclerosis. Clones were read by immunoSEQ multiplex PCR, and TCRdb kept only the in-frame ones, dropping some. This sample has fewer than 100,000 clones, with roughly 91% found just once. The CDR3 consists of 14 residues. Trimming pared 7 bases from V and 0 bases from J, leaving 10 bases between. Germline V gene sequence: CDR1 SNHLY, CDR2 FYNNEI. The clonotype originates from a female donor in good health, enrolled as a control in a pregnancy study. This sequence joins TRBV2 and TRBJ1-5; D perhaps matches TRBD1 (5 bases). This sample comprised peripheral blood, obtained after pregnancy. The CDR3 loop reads CASNRLNSNQPQHF. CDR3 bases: TGTGCCAGCAACAGGCTTAATAGCAATCAGCCCCAGCATTTT.